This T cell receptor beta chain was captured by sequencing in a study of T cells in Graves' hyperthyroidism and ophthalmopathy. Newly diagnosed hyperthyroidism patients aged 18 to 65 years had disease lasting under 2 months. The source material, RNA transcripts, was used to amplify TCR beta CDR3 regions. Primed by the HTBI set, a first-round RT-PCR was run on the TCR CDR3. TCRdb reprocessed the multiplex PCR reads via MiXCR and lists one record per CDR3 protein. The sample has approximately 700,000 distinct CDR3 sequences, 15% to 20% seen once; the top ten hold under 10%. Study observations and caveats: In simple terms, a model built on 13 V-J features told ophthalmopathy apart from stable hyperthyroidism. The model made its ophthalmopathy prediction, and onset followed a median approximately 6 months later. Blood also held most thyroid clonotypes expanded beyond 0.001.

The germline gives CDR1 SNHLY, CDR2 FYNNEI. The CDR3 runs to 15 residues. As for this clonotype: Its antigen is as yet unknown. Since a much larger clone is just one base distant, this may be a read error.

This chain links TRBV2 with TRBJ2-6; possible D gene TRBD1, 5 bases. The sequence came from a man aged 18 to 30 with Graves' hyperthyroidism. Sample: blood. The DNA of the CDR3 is TGTGCCAGCACCTTGGACAACTCTGGGACCAACGTCCTGACTTTC. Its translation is CASTLDNSGTNVLTF.